This T cell receptor (beta chain) was recorded in a study of T cell responses to AZD1222 COVID-19 vaccine. V lost 4 bases, J lost 4 bases, and 10 bases lay in between. Per germline, CDR1 GTSNPN and CDR2 SVGIG (reference sequence). The CDR3 runs 12 residues. A word on this clone: This specimen includes other DNA sequences encoding the same CDR3.

Clones were sequenced by immunoSEQ multiplex PCR, and TCRdb holds only the in-frame ones, with some missing. Of roughly 150,000 clones listed, 90% to 95% are singletons. This TCR was sampled from an adult in good health. The J gene is TRBJ2-5, the V gene TRBV30, with D perhaps TRBD2 (7 bases). This sample comprised peripheral blood, obtained on day 0 of AZD1222 vaccination. DNA for the CDR3: TGTGCCTGGAAGGGGGGGCGAGAGACCCAGTACTTC. This sequence encodes CAWKGGRETQYF.